These 27 T cell receptor beta chains share one sample of origin, sequenced in a study of blood T cells in healthy people across ages. Then a second PCR, running about 7 to 11 cycles, was carried out with a sample-barcoded 5' primer and a J-beta primer mix. TCRdb processed the 5' RACE reads anew with MiXCR; each CDR3 protein has one entry. The profile covers about 1.8 million distinct CDR3 sequences, with around 50% appearing a single time and less than 2.5% taken by the ten largest. The specimen was blood. These receptors were collected from a woman aged 40 to 50 in good health.

The CDR3 region is CAVGFALQETQYF. The CDR3 DNA sequence: TGTGCCGTCGGGTTTGCTCTCCAAGAGACCCAGTACTTC. The chain joins TRBV7-9 to TRBJ2-5, with D unresolved. Germline lookup yields CDR1 SEHNR and CDR2 FQNEAQ (reference sequence). Between the trimmed V and J ends, which lost 11 bases and 1 base, there was a span of 14 bases. This CDR3 is built from 13 residues.

The V gene is TRBV9, the J gene TRBJ2-1, with D possibly being TRBD1 or TRBD2 (6 bases each). This CDR3 comprises 15 residues. V lost 1 base and J lost 7, with 15 bases in between. Germline V CDR1 and CDR2: SGDLS, YYNGEE. CDR3 sequence: CASSVSTGASNEQFF. The DNA of the CDR3 is TGTGCCAGCAGCGTAAGTACGGGGGCCTCAAATGAGCAGTTCTTC.

This clonotype was seen more than once but under ten times. The chain employs TRBV28 and TRBJ2-1; D is perhaps TRBD2 (6 bases). CDR1 is MDHEN, CDR2 SYDVKM, per germline. The CDR3 runs to 16 residues. The V end lost 5 bases, the J end lost 0 bases, and 14 bases lay between the germline ends. DNA for the CDR3: TGTGCCAGCAGTCCTGCGCGGGAAAGCTCCTACAATGAGCAGTTCTTC. It is translated as CASSPARESSYNEQFF.

The J gene is TRBJ2-3, the V gene TRBV5-1; possibly TRBD1 or TRBD2 for D (5 bases each). The germline V and J ends were trimmed by 0 bases and 5 bases, with 10 bases remaining between them. The germline gives CDR1 SGHRS, CDR2 YFSETQ. This CDR3 has 14 residues. CDR3 amino acids: CASSLELGEDTQYF. CDR3 DNA: TGCGCCAGCAGCTTGGAACTAGGGGAAGATACGCAGTATTTT.

The rearrangement uses TRBV20-1 and TRBJ2-3; TRBD1 agrees at 7 bases. The length of the CDR3 is 13 residues. Germline CDR1 reads DFQATT; CDR2 reads SNEGSKA (reference sequence). Trimming at V came to 8 bases and at J to 0 bases, leaving 5 bases not matched to a gene. CDR3 bases: TGCAGTATCTACAGGGGAAGCACAGATACGCAGTATTTT. Its translation: CSIYRGSTDTQYF.

The table lists this clonotype with a few counts. This chain joins TRBV12-3 or TRBV12-4 and TRBJ2-1, with D possibly TRBD2 on 7 matching bases. The V and J ends lost 8 bases and 13 bases respectively, with 21 bases between them. The CDR3 extends over 13 amino acids. Here the CDR3 reads CASAPGGITLQFF. The CDR3 bases are TGTGCCAGCGCCCCGGGGGGCATAACCCTACAGTTCTTC.

This clonotype was seen only a few times. The gene calls are TRBV29-1 and TRBJ2-3, with 9 positions matching TRBD1. Germline V CDR1 and CDR2: SQVTM, ANQGSEA. V dropped 3 bases and J dropped 4; count of bases not matched to a gene: 11. CDR3 length equals 16 residues. CDR3 in amino acids: CSVEGAGTGLPDTQYF. CDR3 in DNA: TGCAGCGTTGAGGGGGCGGGGACAGGGCTCCCAGATACGCAGTATTTT.

The rearrangement joins TRBV7-9 to TRBJ1-2; D is perhaps TRBD1 (6 bases). The CDR3 totals 14 residues. With 5 bases removed from V and 6 bases from J, the gap between germline ends came to 16 bases. Germline V CDR1 and CDR2: SEHNR, FQNEAQ (reference sequence). The CDR3 nucleotides are TGTGCCAGCAGCCCAGGGGCAGTAAAAGATGGCTACACCTTC. It yields the protein CASSPGAVKDGYTF. The whole variable domain, remainder taken from reference TRBV7-9 and TRBJ1-2, is DTGVSQNPRHKITKRGQNVTFRCDPISEHNRLYWYRQTLGQGPEFLTYFQNEAQLEKSRLLSDRFSAERPKGSFSTLEIQRTEQGDSAMYLCASSPGAVKDGYTFGSGTRLTVV.

V gene TRBV29-1 combines with J gene TRBJ2-3; 10 positions match TRBD1. J gave up 1 base and V 4 bases, and 2 bases lay outside the gene matches. CDR3 length equals 14 residues. Germline assignment: CDR1 SQVTM and CDR2 ANQGSEA. The CDR3 sequence is CSVAGQGGTDTQYF. CDR3 bases: TGCAGCGTTGCAGGACAGGGGGGCACAGATACGCAGTATTTT.

This rearrangement joins TRBV4-1 to TRBJ2-7; D possibly corresponds to TRBD2 (5 bases). CDR3 length: 14 residues. Germline assignment: CDR1 MGHRA and CDR2 YSYEKL. V dropped 2 bases and J dropped 2 bases, with 10 bases sitting between them. CDR3 in DNA: TGCGCCAGCAGCCAACCCCCCGGGGCCTACGAGCAGTACTTC. It codes for CASSQPPGAYEQYF.

The chain joins TRBV27 to TRBJ1-2; TRBD1 matches at 7 bases. This CDR3 is built from 14 residues. J gave up 4 bases and V 5 bases, and 7 bases lay outside the gene matches. Germline V lookup: CDR1 MNHEY, CDR2 SMNVEV (reference sequence). The CDR3 loop is CASSGGGAGYGYTF. Written as DNA, the CDR3 is TGTGCCAGCAGTGGAGGGGGCGCGGGCTATGGCTACACCTTC.

The chain couples TRBV6-5 to TRBJ1-1; TRBD1 aligns across 9 bases. CDR3 length: 15 residues. Germline CDR1 reads MNHEY; CDR2 reads SVGAGI. With 0 bases clipped from V and 6 bases from J, the junction kept 5 bases outside the gene matches. The CDR3 bases are TGTGCCAGCAGTTACTCGGGACAGGGTTCCTCTGAAGCTTTCTTT. This translates into CASSYSGQGSSEAFF.

This clonotype occurred a few times. The chain is built from TRBV6-2 or TRBV6-3 and TRBJ2-1; D call uncertain. Trimming shortened V by 0 bases and J by 8 bases, and 11 bases separated the two germline ends. This CDR3 is 14 amino acids long. Germline CDR1 and CDR2: MNHEY and SVGEGT. The CDR3 sequence is CASSYSQHRDEQFF. The DNA for the CDR3 is TGTGCCAGCAGTTACTCCCAACACCGCGATGAGCAGTTCTTC.

V gene TRBV7-2 combines with J gene TRBJ1-5; possible D gene TRBD1, 6 bases. Germline CDR1 and CDR2: SGHTA and FQGNSA. Trimming removed 1 base at V and 2 bases at J, with 12 bases between. The CDR3 runs to 16 residues. This chain's CDR3 is CASSLEQGTGNQPQHF. The CDR3 coding sequence is TGTGCCAGCAGCTTAGAACAGGGCACCGGCAATCAGCCCCAGCATTTT. The whole variable domain, remainder taken from reference TRBV7-2 and TRBJ1-5, is GAGVSQSPSNKVTEKGKDVELRCDPISGHTALYWYRQSLGQGLEFLIYFQGNSAPDKSGLPSDRFSAERTGGSVSTLTIQRTQQEDSAVYLCASSLEQGTGNQPQHFGDGTRLSIL.

The V gene is TRBV7-8, the J gene TRBJ2-3; 10 nucleotides align to TRBD1. CDR1 is SGHVS, CDR2 FQNEAQ, per germline. The length of the CDR3 is 13 residues. The junction had 4 bases not matched to a gene; V was cut back by 3 bases and J by 10 bases. The CDR3 here is CASSFLGTGAQYF. In nucleotides, the CDR3 is TGTGCCAGCAGCTTCCTCGGGACAGGGGCGCAGTATTTT.

The J gene is TRBJ1-5, the V gene TRBV2, with 10 nucleotides matching TRBD1. Looked up from germline, CDR1 is SNHLY and CDR2 is FYNNEI. This CDR3 has 15 residues. J lost 6 bases, V lost 2 bases, and 4 bases had no gene match. Here the CDR3 reads CASSERTGGFQPQHF. The CDR3 DNA sequence: TGTGCCAGCAGTGAACGGACAGGGGGTTTTCAGCCCCAGCATTTT.

This rearrangement joins TRBV28 to TRBJ1-4, with 10 positions matching TRBD1. This CDR3 is 16 amino acids long. The junction had 11 bases not matched to a gene; V was cut back by 5 bases and J by 8 bases. Germline V gives CDR1 MDHEN, CDR2 SYDVKM. CDR3 loop: CASSAPLTGGKEKLFF. Here the CDR3 DNA reads TGTGCCAGCAGTGCCCCCTTGACAGGGGGCAAGGAAAAACTGTTTTTT.

This chain connects TRBV7-9 to TRBJ2-1; no firm D call. Per the germline V gene, CDR1 is SEHNR and CDR2 is FQNEAQ (reference sequence). There are 13 residues in the CDR3. The V end lost 7 bases, the J end lost 9 bases, and 16 bases lay between the germline ends. CDR3 protein: CASTGSKVPEQFF. Written as DNA, the CDR3 is TGTGCCAGCACTGGGTCGAAGGTTCCTGAGCAGTTCTTC.

The J gene is TRBJ2-3, the V gene TRBV9, with D possibly being TRBD1 (6 bases). The germline CDR1 and CDR2 sequences are SGDLS and YYNGEE. Trimming left V 3 bases short and J 0 bases short, with 17 bases between. The CDR3 spans 17 residues. In nucleotides, the CDR3 is TGTGCCAGCAGCGCCGGCCAGGGCAGGGGCAGCACAGATACGCAGTATTTT. Translated, it gives CASSAGQGRGSTDTQYF.

V is TRBV20-1 and J is TRBJ2-5, with 15 bases fitting TRBD2. The CDR3 extends over 19 amino acids. V lost 3 bases and J lost 4; bases outside the gene matches: 15. CDR1 is DFQATT and CDR2 is SNEGSKA in the germline V gene (reference sequence). The DNA of the CDR3 is TGCAGTGCTAGCAAGGGGACTAGCGGGGGGAACCGAGGTGTAGAGACCCAGTACTTC. This codes for CSASKGTSGGNRGVETQYF.

J is TRBJ2-5 and V is TRBV9; D gene unclear. The length of the CDR3 is 16 residues. The V gene's germline CDR1 is SGDLS and CDR2 YYNGEE. Deletions cut 0 bases from V and 2 bases from J, with 14 bases between. The CDR3 protein is CASSVATAGPQETQYF. The CDR3 bases are TGTGCCAGCAGCGTAGCTACAGCCGGGCCTCAAGAGACCCAGTACTTC.

The V call is TRBV25-1, the J call TRBJ1-1, with D perhaps TRBD1 (5 bases). Germline loops: CDR1 MGHDK, CDR2 SYGVNS. This CDR3 is 18 amino acids long. The V end lost 1 base, the J end lost 2 bases, and 20 bases lay between the germline ends. CDR3 in DNA: TGTGCCAGCAGTGAATGGGCCGCAGCCGGGGCCCTCAACACTGAAGCTTTCTTT. This sequence encodes CASSEWAAAGALNTEAFF. The full variable domain, with the rest looked up from reference TRBV25-1 and TRBJ1-1, is EADIYQTPRYLVIGTGKKITLECSQTMGHDKMYWYQQDPGMELHLIHYSYGVNSTEKGDLSSESTVSRIRTEHFPLTLESARPSHTSQYLCASSEWAAAGALNTEAFFGQGTRLTVV.

The genes are TRBV11-2 and TRBJ2-1; 9 bases fit TRBD2. The germline V gene encodes CDR1 SGHAT and CDR2 FQNNGV. V shed 4 bases, J shed 8 bases, and the junction held 12 bases outside the gene matches. The CDR3 consists of 16 residues. Here the CDR3 DNA reads TGTGCCAGCAGCTCCGGTACGGCGGGGGGGCTCGATGAGCAGTTCTTC. This codes for CASSSGTAGGLDEQFF.

This sequence joins TRBV12-3 or TRBV12-4 and TRBJ2-5; no firm D call. V was clipped by 5 bases and J by 5 bases, with 15 bases between them. There are 14 residues in the CDR3. The CDR3, as DNA: TGTGCCAGCAGTCAACGGACCTTGCGGGAGACCCAGTACTTC. Encoded protein: CASSQRTLRETQYF.

The CDR3 loop is CASGRGAGINQPQHF. In DNA, the CDR3 is TGTGCCAGCGGCAGGGGGGCCGGAATTAATCAGCCCCAGCATTTT. The genes are TRBV12-3 or TRBV12-4 and TRBJ1-5; 7 bases agree with TRBD1. Trimming cost V 8 bases and J 4 bases; bases outside gene matches: 11. This CDR3 is built from 15 residues.

The V and J genes are TRBV12-3 or TRBV12-4 and TRBJ1-5; 8 positions match TRBD1. Losses at the gene ends were 6 bases for V and 0 bases for J; bases not matched to a gene: 4. This CDR3 comprises 15 residues. The CDR3 loop reads CASRRTGSSNQPQHF. CDR3 DNA sequence: TGTGCCAGCAGGAGGACAGGGTCTAGCAATCAGCCCCAGCATTTT.

This clonotype occurred a few times. The chain joins TRBV19 to TRBJ2-3, with TRBD1 identical over 12 bases. The CDR3 is 15 amino acids. V lost 5 bases and J lost 6; bases outside the gene matches: 6. Per the germline V gene, CDR1 is LNHDA and CDR2 is SQIVND (reference sequence). The CDR3 nucleotides read TGTGCCAGTAGTTATCCGGGACAGGGGGCTGATACGCAGTATTTT. It encodes CASSYPGQGADTQYF.